This T cell receptor (beta chain) was sequenced for a study of blood T cells in healthy people across ages. Alongside a J-beta primer mix, a sample-barcoded 5' primer served in a second PCR lasting roughly 6 to 12 cycles. TCRdb reprocessed the 5' RACE reads via MiXCR and lists one record per CDR3 protein. The sample consists of 780,000 or so distinct CDR3 sequences, around 50% of them appearing once. Each sample provided at least 5 micrograms of extracted total RNA. The V gene lost 6 bases and the J gene lost 5 bases, with 11 bases spanning the gap. Germline V gene sequence: CDR1 MNHNS, CDR2 SASEGT. This CDR3 spans 12 amino acids.

Specimen: blood. The receptor comes from a man aged 35 to 55 in good health. The V gene is TRBV6-1, the J gene TRBJ2-7; unclear D gene. This CDR3 is CASRPPGHEQYF. The CDR3 nucleotides read TGTGCCAGCAGACCTCCGGGCCACGAGCAGTACTTC.